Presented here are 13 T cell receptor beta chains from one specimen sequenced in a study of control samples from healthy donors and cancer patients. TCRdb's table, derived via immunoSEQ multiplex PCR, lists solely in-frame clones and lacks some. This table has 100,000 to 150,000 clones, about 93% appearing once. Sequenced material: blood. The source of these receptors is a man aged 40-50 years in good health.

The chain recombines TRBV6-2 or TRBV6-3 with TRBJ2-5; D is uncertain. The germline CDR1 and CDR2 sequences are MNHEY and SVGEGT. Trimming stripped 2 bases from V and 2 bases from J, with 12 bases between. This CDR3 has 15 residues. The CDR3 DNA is TGTGCCAGCAGTTACCCCCTACAGAAGCAAGAGACCCAGTACTTC. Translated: CASSYPLQKQETQYF.

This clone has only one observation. The CDR3 region is CASSVNPENEAFF. CDR3 in DNA: TGTGCCAGCAGCGTAAACCCCGAAAATGAAGCTTTCTTT. The chain has TRBV2 and TRBJ1-1; no definite D call. The CDR3 has 13 residues. Per the germline V gene, CDR1 is SNHLY and CDR2 is FYNNEI. The ends were cut back, 6 bases at V and 7 bases at J, with 15 bases in the middle. Together with reference TRBV2 and TRBJ1-1, the CDR3 gives the full variable domain: EPEVTQTPSHQVTQMGQEVILRCVPISNHLYFYWYRQILGQKVEFLVSFYNNEISEKSEIFDDQFSVERPDGSNFTLKIRSTKLEDSAMYFCASSVNPENEAFFGQGTRLTVV.

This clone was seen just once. CDR3 in DNA: TGTGCCAGCAGTTTTCGTGCGGGCTATGGCTACACCTTC. Translation gives CASSFRAGYGYTF. The chain carries TRBV27 and TRBJ1-2, with D unclear. CDR1 MNHEY and CDR2 SMNVEV come from the germline V gene (reference sequence). The CDR3 spans 13 residues. V lost 3 bases and J lost 4, with 9 bases in between.

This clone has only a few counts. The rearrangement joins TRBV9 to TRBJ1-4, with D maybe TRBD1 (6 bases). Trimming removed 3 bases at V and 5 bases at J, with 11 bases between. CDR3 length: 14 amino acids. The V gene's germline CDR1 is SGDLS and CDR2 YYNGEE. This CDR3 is CASSEGGRNEKLFF. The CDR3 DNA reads TGTGCCAGCAGCGAGGGGGGACGGAATGAAAAACTGTTTTTT.

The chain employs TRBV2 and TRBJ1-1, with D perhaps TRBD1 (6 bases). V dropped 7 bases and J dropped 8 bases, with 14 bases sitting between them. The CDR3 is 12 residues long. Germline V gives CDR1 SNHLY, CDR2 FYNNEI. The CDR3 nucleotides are TGTGCCAGCACCCCGGACAGCCCAGAAGCTTTCTTT. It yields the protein CASTPDSPEAFF.

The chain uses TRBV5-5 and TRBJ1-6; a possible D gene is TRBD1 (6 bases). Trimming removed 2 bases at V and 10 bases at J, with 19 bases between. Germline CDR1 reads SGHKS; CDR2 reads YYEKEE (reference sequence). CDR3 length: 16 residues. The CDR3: CASSLGRRGERSPLHF. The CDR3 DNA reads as TGTGCCAGCAGCTTAGGGCGCAGGGGAGAACGATCACCCCTCCACTTT.

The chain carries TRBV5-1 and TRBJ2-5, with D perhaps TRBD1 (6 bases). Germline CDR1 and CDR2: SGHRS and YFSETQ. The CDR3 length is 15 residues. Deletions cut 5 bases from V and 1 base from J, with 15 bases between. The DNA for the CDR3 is TGCGCCAGCAGTGGGTTAGGACAGCCCCAAGAGACCCAGTACTTC. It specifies CASSGLGQPQETQYF.

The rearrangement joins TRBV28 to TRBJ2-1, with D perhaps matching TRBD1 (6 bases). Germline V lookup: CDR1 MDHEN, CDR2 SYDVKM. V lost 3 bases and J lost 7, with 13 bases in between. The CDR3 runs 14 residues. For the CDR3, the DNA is TGTGCCAGCAGTTTTAGGGGGAGAGTGAATGAGCAGTTCTTC. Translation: CASSFRGRVNEQFF.

The DNA for the CDR3 is TGTGCCAGTAGTATAACGACTAATGAAAAACTGTTTTTT. This gives the protein CASSITTNEKLFF. The rearrangement uses TRBV19 and TRBJ1-4; no firm D call. Germline V gene lookup returns CDR1 LNHDA and CDR2 SQIVND (reference sequence). V lost 2 bases to trimming and J lost 2 bases, with 3 bases between them. CDR3 size: 13 residues.

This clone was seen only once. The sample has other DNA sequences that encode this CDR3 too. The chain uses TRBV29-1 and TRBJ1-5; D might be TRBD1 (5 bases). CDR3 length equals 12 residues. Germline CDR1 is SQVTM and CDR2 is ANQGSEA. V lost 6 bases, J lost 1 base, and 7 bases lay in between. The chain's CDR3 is CSVGGSNQPQHF. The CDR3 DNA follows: TGCAGCGTGGGGGGGAGCAATCAGCCCCAGCATTTT.

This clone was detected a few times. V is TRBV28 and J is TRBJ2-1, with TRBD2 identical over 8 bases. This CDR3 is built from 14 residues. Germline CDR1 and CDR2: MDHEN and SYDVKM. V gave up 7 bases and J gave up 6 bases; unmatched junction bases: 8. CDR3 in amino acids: CASTSPGLVNEQFF. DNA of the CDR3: TGTGCCAGCACCTCACCGGGACTAGTCAATGAGCAGTTCTTC. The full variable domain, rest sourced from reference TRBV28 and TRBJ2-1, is DVKVTQSSRYLVKRTGEKVFLECVQDMDHENMFWYRQDPGLGLRLIYFSYDVKMKEKGDIPEGYSVSREKKERFSLILESASTNQTSMYLCASTSPGLVNEQFFGPGTRLTVL.

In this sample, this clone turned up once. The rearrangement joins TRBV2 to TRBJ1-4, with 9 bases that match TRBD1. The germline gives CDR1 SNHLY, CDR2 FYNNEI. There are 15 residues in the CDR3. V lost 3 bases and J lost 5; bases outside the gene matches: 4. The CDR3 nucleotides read TGTGCCAGCAGTGACGTCGGACAGGGGAATGAAAAACTGTTTTTT. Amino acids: CASSDVGQGNEKLFF.

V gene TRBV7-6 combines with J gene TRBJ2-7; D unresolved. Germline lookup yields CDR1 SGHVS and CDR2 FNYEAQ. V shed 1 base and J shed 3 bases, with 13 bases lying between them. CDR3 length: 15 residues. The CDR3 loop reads CASSLEGTAYYEQYF. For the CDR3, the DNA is TGTGCCAGCAGCTTAGAAGGCACCGCTTACTACGAGCAGTACTTC.